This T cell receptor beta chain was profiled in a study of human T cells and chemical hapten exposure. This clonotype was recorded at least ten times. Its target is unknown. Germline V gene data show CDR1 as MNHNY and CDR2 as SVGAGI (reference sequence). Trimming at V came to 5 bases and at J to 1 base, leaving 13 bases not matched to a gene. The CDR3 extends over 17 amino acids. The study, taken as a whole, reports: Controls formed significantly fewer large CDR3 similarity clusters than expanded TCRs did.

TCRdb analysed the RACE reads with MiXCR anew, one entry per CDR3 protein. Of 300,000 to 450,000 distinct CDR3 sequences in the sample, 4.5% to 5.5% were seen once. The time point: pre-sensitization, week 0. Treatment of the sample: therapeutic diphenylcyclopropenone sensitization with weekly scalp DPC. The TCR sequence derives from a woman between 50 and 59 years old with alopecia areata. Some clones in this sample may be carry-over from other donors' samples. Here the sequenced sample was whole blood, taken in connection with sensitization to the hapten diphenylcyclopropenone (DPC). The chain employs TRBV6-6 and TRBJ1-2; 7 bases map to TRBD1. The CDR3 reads CASSPRFGQAFNYGYTF. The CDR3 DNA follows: TGTGCCAGCAGTCCTCGCTTTGGACAGGCCTTTAACTATGGCTACACCTTC.